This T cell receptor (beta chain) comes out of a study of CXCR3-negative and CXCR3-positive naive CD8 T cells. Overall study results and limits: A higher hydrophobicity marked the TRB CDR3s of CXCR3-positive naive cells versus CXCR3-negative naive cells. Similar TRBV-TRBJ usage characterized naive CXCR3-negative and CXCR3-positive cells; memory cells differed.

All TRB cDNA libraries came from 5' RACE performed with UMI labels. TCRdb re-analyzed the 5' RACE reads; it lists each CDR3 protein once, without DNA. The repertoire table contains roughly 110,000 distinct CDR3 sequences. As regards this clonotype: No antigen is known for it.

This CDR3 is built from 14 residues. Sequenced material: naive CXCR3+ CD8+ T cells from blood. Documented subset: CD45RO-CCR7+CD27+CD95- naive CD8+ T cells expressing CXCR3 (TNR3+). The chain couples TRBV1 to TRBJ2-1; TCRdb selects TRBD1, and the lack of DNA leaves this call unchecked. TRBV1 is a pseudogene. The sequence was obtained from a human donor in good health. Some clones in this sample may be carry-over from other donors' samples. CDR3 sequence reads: CTSSLRPGADEQFF.